This entry is about one TCR beta chain. In the same sample, other DNA sequences code for this CDR3. This record comes from a study of control samples from healthy donors and cancer patients. The data were produced by immunoSEQ multiplex PCR, yet TCRdb's version contains in-frame clones alone and is incomplete. The top ten clones hold approximately 1.5% of a sample with approximately 170,000 clones, 90% to 95% of them seen once. The clonotype comes from a woman between 25 and 40 years old in good health. The sample was blood.

CDR3 loop: CASSLSGISYNEQFF. The CDR3 DNA sequence: TGTGCCAGCAGCCTGAGCGGGATCTCCTACAATGAGCAGTTCTTC. The chain uses TRBV7-6 and TRBJ2-1; 7 bases fit TRBD2. Germline V CDR1 and CDR2: SGHVS, FNYEAQ. This CDR3 comprises 15 residues. V trimming: 5 bases; J trimming: 0 bases; junction bases outside the gene matches: 4.